These 2 T cell receptor beta chains came from one sample sequenced in a study of CD8+ T cells in alopecia areata. RNA extraction was followed by reverse transcription into cDNA, which acted as the sequencing template. The protocol was immunoSEQ multiplex PCR, while the TCRdb copy is restricted to in-frame clones and leaves out a portion. The data show about 270,000 clones, with none appearing a single time. A panel of CD4, CD8alpha, NKG2D, NKG2ACE and other markers served to sort pooled cutaneous lymph node cells. The sample comprised CD4+ T cells sorted from a lymph node. Source of these receptors: a C3H/HeJ mouse with alopecia areata. The strain's MHC haplotype is H2-k.

This clone came up a few times. The genes and germline here are from mouse. The read terminates 4 residues ahead of where the CDR3 ends, so the germline J gene completes it. Other nucleotide sequences in the sample specify the same CDR3. The chain recombines TRBV13-3 with TRBJ2-7; 8 bases align to TRBD2. In germline, CDR1 is NNHDY, CDR2 SYVADS. The CDR3 is 14 amino acids. CDR3 sequence: CASSDLGGDYEQYF. CDR3 DNA (partial): TGTGCCAGCAGTGACCTGGGGGGCGATTAT.

This clone was seen only a few times. Gene names refer to mouse genes. The CDR3 extends 3 residues past the end of the read, so its final part is completed from the germline J gene. The chain uses TRBV13-2 and TRBJ1-6; 9 bases are a match to TRBD1. TRBJ1-6 is an open reading frame, and its role is uncertain. This CDR3 is built from 16 residues. Germline CDR1 and CDR2: NNHNN and SYGAGS (reference sequence). V was clipped by 5 bases and J by 7 bases; unmatched bases: 10. CDR3 amino acids: CASGPPGQGVNSPLYF. The DNA read from the CDR3 is TGTGCCAGCGGCCCTCCGGGACAGGGTGTAAATTCGCCC.